A single sample is the source of the 20 T cell receptor beta chains below, sequenced in a study of CD8 T cells in Susac syndrome. A quantity of about 0.5 to 1 ug RNA underwent reverse transcription using random hexamers. TCRdb processed the immunoSEQ multiplex PCR reads anew with MiXCR; each CDR3 protein has one entry. The sample consists of over 100,000 distinct CDR3 sequences, 96% of them appearing once. Source material: CD4+ T cells from PBMCs. All receptors derive from a human donor in good health.

This chain joins TRBV20-1 and TRBJ2-5, with unresolved D. The CDR3 totals 14 residues. The ends were cut back, 1 base at V and 1 base at J, with 10 bases in the middle. In germline, CDR1 is DFQATT, CDR2 SNEGSKA (reference sequence). CDR3 sequence reads: CSARVPLSQETQYF. In nucleotides, the CDR3 is TGCAGTGCTAGAGTTCCCCTATCCCAAGAGACCCAGTACTTC.

V and J are TRBV25-1 and TRBJ2-3, with D perhaps TRBD1 or TRBD2 (6 bases each). V lost 3 bases and J 0 bases, leaving 10 bases between the germline ends. Germline loops: CDR1 MGHDK, CDR2 SYGVNS. The CDR3 is 15 residues long. CDR3 residues: CASSDRGRSTDTQYF. The CDR3, as DNA: TGTGCCAGCAGTGATAGGGGGAGGAGCACAGATACGCAGTATTTT.

The genes are TRBV29-1 and TRBJ1-1; D is ambiguous. The germline gives CDR1 SQVTM, CDR2 ANQGSEA. With 7 bases removed from V and 5 bases from J, the gap between germline ends came to 14 bases. This CDR3 is built from 12 residues. CDR3 amino acids: CSGRNGRTEAFF. CDR3 sequence (DNA): TGCAGCGGACGTAATGGGAGGACTGAAGCTTTCTTT.

The J gene is TRBJ1-2, the V gene TRBV6-2 or TRBV6-3; D is possibly TRBD1 (5 bases). Germline V gene lookup returns CDR1 MNHEY and CDR2 SVGEGT. V lost 1 base, J lost 7 bases, and 13 bases lay in between. CDR3 length equals 14 residues. CDR3 residues: CASSYFQRGGGYTF. In DNA, the CDR3 is TGTGCCAGCAGTTACTTTCAGCGGGGCGGTGGCTACACCTTC.

The rearrangement joins TRBV2 to TRBJ2-2; 7 bases agree with TRBD1. V shed 8 bases and J 2 bases; nucleotides not matched to a gene: 5. CDR3 length: 14 residues. Germline CDR1 SNHLY, CDR2 FYNNEI. In nucleotides, the CDR3 is TGTGCCAGCCGGGACAGAATAAACACCGGGGAGCTGTTTTTT. Its protein product is CASRDRINTGELFF.

This clonotype came up once. The chain recombines TRBV12-3 or TRBV12-4 with TRBJ2-7; D remains ambiguous. This CDR3 region has 15 residues. Trimming stripped 2 bases from V and 0 bases from J, with 11 bases between. The CDR3 loop reads CASSLYSLGSYEQYF. CDR3 nucleotide sequence: TGTGCCAGCAGTTTATACTCCCTCGGCTCCTACGAGCAGTACTTC.

This rearrangement joins TRBV9 to TRBJ2-1; D may match TRBD1 or TRBD2 (5 bases each). V shed 0 bases and J shed 5 bases, with 12 bases lying between them. The CDR3 consists of 15 residues. Per the germline V gene, CDR1 is SGDLS and CDR2 is YYNGEE. CDR3 residues: CASSVEGTYNNEQFF. The CDR3 DNA reads as TGTGCCAGCAGCGTAGAGGGGACGTATAACAATGAGCAGTTCTTC.

The chain has TRBV28 and TRBJ1-2, with 7 bases aligning to TRBD1. This CDR3 has 14 amino acids. J gave up 0 bases and V 7 bases, and 5 bases lay outside the gene matches. Germline V gene lookup returns CDR1 MDHEN and CDR2 SYDVKM. In DNA form, the CDR3 reads TGTGCCAGCACACTGACAGGGACTAACTATGGCTACACCTTC. It is translated as CASTLTGTNYGYTF.

Written as DNA, the CDR3 is TGCAGTGCTAGAGACGGACCGGGGGGGCGGACTGAGACCCAGTACTTC. It specifies CSARDGPGGRTETQYF. This rearrangement joins TRBV20-1 to TRBJ2-5; the match to TRBD2 covers 8 bases. This CDR3 has 16 amino acids. V was clipped by 0 bases and J by 5 bases; unmatched bases: 11. Germline-derived CDR1 and CDR2 are DFQATT and SNEGSKA (reference sequence).

This clonotype was seen a single time. The genes are TRBV4-3 and TRBJ2-7; 9 bases fit TRBD2. This CDR3 spans 14 amino acids. Per germline, CDR1 LGHNA and CDR2 YSLEER. Germline trimming cut 0 bases from V and 7 bases from J; bases unmatched to any gene: 4. This chain's CDR3 is CASSQDISGREQYF. The CDR3 DNA sequence: TGCGCCAGCAGCCAAGATATAAGCGGGAGGGAGCAGTACTTC.

This chain connects TRBV9 to TRBJ2-4; 7 bases line up with TRBD1. The CDR3 has 15 amino acids. The junction had 4 bases not matched to a gene; V was cut back by 2 bases and J by 2 bases. In germline, CDR1 is SGDLS, CDR2 YYNGEE. CDR3 coding DNA: TGTGCCAGCAGCGTTTCGGGACAGCCCAAAAACATTCAGTACTTC. Its protein is CASSVSGQPKNIQYF. Using reference TRBV9 and TRBJ2-4 for the parts outside the CDR3, the full variable domain is DSGVTQTPKHLITATGQRVTLRCSPRSGDLSVYWYQQSLDQGLQFLIQYYNGEERAKGNILERFSAQQFPDLHSELNLSSLELGDSALYFCASSVSGQPKNIQYFGAGTRLSVL.

This clonotype was detected only once. J is TRBJ2-3 and V is TRBV7-9, with 9 bases lining up with TRBD1. CDR1 is SEHNR and CDR2 is FQNEAQ in the germline V gene (reference sequence). CDR3 length equals 15 residues. The V segment lost 5 bases and the J segment 3 bases; nucleotides outside the gene matches: 6. CDR3 DNA: TGTGCCAGCAGCCAACCCGGGACAGGGACAGATACGCAGTATTTT. Translating gives CASSQPGTGTDTQYF.

The chain couples TRBV6-5 to TRBJ1-6, with D possibly being TRBD1 (5 bases). In germline, CDR1 is MNHEY, CDR2 SVGAGI. V was trimmed by 4 bases and J by 6 bases, leaving 10 bases between them. The CDR3 sequence is 14 residues long. In DNA, the CDR3 is TGTGCCAGCAGTTGGGGGTCAGGTAATTCACCCCTCCACTTT. Translation gives CASSWGSGNSPLHF.

V gene TRBV2 combines with J gene TRBJ2-5; 7 bases fit TRBD2. The CDR3 runs to 17 residues. V lost 6 bases, J lost 2 bases, and 15 bases stayed unmatched. Germline V gene data show CDR1 as SNHLY and CDR2 as FYNNEI. This CDR3 reads CASRSRSGARTQETQYF. The CDR3 region has the DNA TGTGCCAGCAGGAGCCGAAGCGGGGCCAGAACACAAGAGACCCAGTACTTC. Complete variable domain (other parts from reference TRBV2 and TRBJ2-5): EPEVTQTPSHQVTQMGQEVILRCVPISNHLYFYWYRQILGQKVEFLVSFYNNEISEKSEIFDDQFSVERPDGSNFTLKIRSTKLEDSAMYFCASRSRSGARTQETQYFGPGTRLLVL.

The chain has TRBV5-6 and TRBJ1-6, with 7 bases fitting TRBD1. Germline assignment: CDR1 SGHDT and CDR2 YYEEEE. This CDR3 is 13 amino acids long. V was pared by 4 bases and J by 9 bases, with 4 bases of the junction left unmatched. CDR3 in DNA: TGTGCCAGCAGCGGACAGGTCGGTTCACCCCTCCACTTT. Protein: CASSGQVGSPLHF.

The chain recombines TRBV24-1 with TRBJ2-5; a weak D match, TRBD2 (6 bases). Trimming took off 4 bases at V and 1 base at J, with 12 bases between the two ends. From germline, CDR1 is KGHDR and CDR2 SFDVKD. The CDR3 extends over 15 amino acids. CDR3 loop: CATSDSMGLQETQYF. CDR3 sequence (DNA): TGTGCCACCAGTGACTCAATGGGACTCCAAGAGACCCAGTACTTC.

V and J are TRBV7-2 and TRBJ2-5; a weak D match, TRBD2 (6 bases). The germline gives CDR1 SGHTA, CDR2 FQGNSA. This CDR3 contains 15 residues. Trimming left V 5 bases short and J 1 base short, with 14 bases between. CDR3 sequence reads: CASSTSSSPQETQYF. DNA for the CDR3: TGTGCCAGCAGCACTAGCTCTAGCCCCCAAGAGACCCAGTACTTC.

The chain joins TRBV6-2 or TRBV6-3 to TRBJ2-7, with TRBD2 identical over 9 bases. The CDR3 runs to 14 residues. Germline V gene sequence: CDR1 MNHEY, CDR2 SVGEGT. J was trimmed by 1 base and V by 10 bases; bases with no gene match: 8. The CDR3 nucleotides read TGTGCCACCCGGGATAGCGGGAGATCCTACGAGCAGTACTTC. It encodes CATRDSGRSYEQYF.

The V call is TRBV20-1, the J call TRBJ2-3; D is undetermined. V lost 0 bases and J 2 bases, leaving 15 bases between the germline ends. CDR3 length: 16 amino acids. The germline gives CDR1 DFQATT, CDR2 SNEGSKA (reference sequence). The CDR3 DNA reads TGCAGTGCTAGAGATCGGTTCAGAACGAACACAGATACGCAGTATTTT. It encodes CSARDRFRTNTDTQYF.

The CDR3 nucleotides are TGCAGCGTTGTAAATTCTGGCGCATCCTACGAGCAGTACTTC. Its translation is CSVVNSGASYEQYF. The chain combines TRBV29-1 with TRBJ2-7; D is unclear. Trimming pared 4 bases from V and 1 base from J, leaving 14 bases between. This CDR3 is 14 amino acids long. CDR1 is SQVTM and CDR2 is ANQGSEA in the germline V gene.